The text below deals with one T cell receptor (beta chain). Its target is not known. TCRdb fed the 5' RACE reads into MiXCR, producing one record per CDR3 protein. The sample lists approximately 610,000 distinct CDR3 sequences; about 15% were seen once. These data come from a study of T cells after yellow fever vaccination. About the study: Fractions containing few cells were prepared with SMART-Seq v4 Ultra Low Input. Study-wide points: The CD4 compartment and the CD8 compartment contained a small share of clonotypes in common. A faster peak, day 5 versus 15, was reached by the weaker secondary response.

Germline V gene data show CDR1 as SEHNR and CDR2 as FQNEAQ (reference sequence). Trimming pared 5 bases from V and 10 bases from J, leaving 16 bases between. The CDR3 extends over 13 amino acids. The chain has TRBV7-9 and TRBJ2-3; D unclear. Material: PBMCs, obtained about 5 days after the first yellow fever vaccination. The clonotype originates from a man aged 18 to 29 who received the YFV17D yellow fever vaccine. DNA of the CDR3: TGTGCCAGCAGCCCCCCGACCGTCTTGTCGCAGTATTTT. It encodes CASSPPTVLSQYF.